The clone carrying this T cell receptor beta chain was counted many times. Its antigen is currently unknown. PBMCs were sourced from around 10 ml fresh peripheral blood. This record comes from a study of T cells in Graves' hyperthyroidism and ophthalmopathy. Whole-study results and caveats: Most thyroid clonotypes expanded above 0.001 appeared in blood too.

Using RNA transcripts as the source, TCR beta CDR3 regions were amplified. Using the HTBI primer set, a first-round RT-PCR was run on the TCR CDR3. TCRdb reprocessed the multiplex PCR reads via MiXCR and lists one record per CDR3 protein. Altogether 160,000 or so distinct CDR3 sequences are present, around 8.9% being singletons, with the ten largest covering around 20%. The V gene's germline CDR1 is SGHAT and CDR2 FQNNGV. Unmatched junction bases numbered 8, after V lost 5 bases and J lost 4 bases. This CDR3 has 15 residues. This TCR derives from a woman younger than 30 with Graves' hyperthyroidism that later progressed to Graves' ophthalmopathy. The sequencing input was blood. V gene TRBV11-2 combines with J gene TRBJ2-1; TRBD2 aligns across 7 bases. The CDR3 DNA is TGTGCCAGCAGCACCGGGGGGTGGTATTACAATGAGCAGTTCTTC. It specifies CASSTGGWYYNEQFF.